A single sample gave rise to the 7 T cell receptor beta chains below, sequenced in a study of T cells in Graves' hyperthyroidism and ophthalmopathy. The TCR beta CDR3 regions underwent amplification using RNA transcripts as the source. First-round RT-PCR of the TCR CDR3 relied on the HTBI primer set. Each CDR3 protein is one row after TCRdb ran MiXCR on the multiplex PCR reads. The sample includes about 400,000 distinct CDR3 sequences, roughly an eighth seen only once; the top ten take around 27%. The sequenced sample consisted of blood. All receptors come from a man between 45 and 60 years old with Graves' ophthalmopathy.

The rearrangement links TRBV10-2 to TRBJ2-5; 8 positions match TRBD2. From germline, CDR1 is WSHSY and CDR2 SAAADI. After removal of 10 bases from V and 5 bases from J, the junction contained 9 bases not matched to a gene. The CDR3 contains 13 residues. CDR3 sequence reads: CATGRALFETQYF. DNA of the CDR3: TGCGCCACCGGGAGGGCCCTCTTTGAGACCCAGTACTTC.

This clonotype was seen ten or more times. V is TRBV20-1 and J is TRBJ2-2; D gene unclear. The V gene's germline CDR1 is DFQATT and CDR2 SNEGSKA (reference sequence). The CDR3 is 15 residues long. Trimming pared 6 bases from V and 6 bases from J, leaving 20 bases between. CDR3 sequence (DNA): TGCAGTGCAGAGGAGTCTGGGTTCGTGGCCGGGGAGCTGTTTTTT. Translated: CSAEESGFVAGELFF.

This clonotype was seen at least ten times. The chain recombines TRBV7-8 with TRBJ2-7; 7 nucleotides agree with TRBD1. Germline V CDR1 and CDR2: SGHVS, FQNEAQ. The CDR3 is made up of 13 amino acids. V lost 5 bases and J lost 5; bases outside the gene matches: 6. The CDR3: CASSAGTVNEQYF. The CDR3 DNA follows: TGTGCCAGCAGCGCCGGGACAGTCAACGAGCAGTACTTC.

The sample holds many counts of this clonotype. This rearrangement joins TRBV6-1 to TRBJ1-1; maybe TRBD1 (5 bases). V lost 6 bases and J lost 7, with 18 bases in between. From germline, CDR1 is MNHNS and CDR2 SASEGT. This CDR3 region has 14 residues. The CDR3 nucleotides are TGTGCCAGCAGCCAGCAGGGACGTCGGGGTGAAGCTTTCTTT. It is translated as CASSQQGRRGEAFF.

This clonotype was seen a handful of times. The rearrangement links TRBV20-1 to TRBJ2-3; 10 positions match TRBD2. After removal of 0 bases from V and 6 bases from J, the junction contained 12 bases not matched to a gene. Per germline, CDR1 DFQATT and CDR2 SNEGSKA (reference sequence). CDR3 size: 17 residues. CDR3: CSAREFLAGGPWDTQYF. The CDR3 region has the DNA TGCAGTGCTAGAGAATTCTTAGCGGGAGGACCATGGGATACGCAGTATTTT.

This chain joins TRBV6-1 and TRBJ2-7; TRBD2 matches 7 bases. V was clipped by 1 base and J by 4 bases; unmatched bases: 10. This CDR3 is built from 16 residues. Germline V gene data show CDR1 as MNHNS and CDR2 as SASEGT. CDR3 DNA sequence: TGTGCCAGCAGTGAAGGGGAGGGGCGCGATACGTACGAGCAGTACTTC. It codes for CASSEGEGRDTYEQYF.

The chain uses TRBV6-1 and TRBJ2-3; TRBD1 matches at 7 bases. CDR1 is MNHNS and CDR2 is SASEGT in the germline V gene. The CDR3 covers 16 residues. V shed 6 bases, J shed 2 bases, and the junction held 11 bases outside the gene matches. The CDR3 coding sequence is TGTGCCAGCAGAAACCGGGACAGAAGATTCACAGATACGCAGTATTTT. As protein: CASRNRDRRFTDTQYF.